Below, one TCR beta chain is given with its context. It has no known antigen specificity. No much larger clone is present one base from it, and per-base qualities are unavailable. Measured from the cysteine to the phenylalanine, the CDR3 is 13 residues long. Only the CDR3 DNA is retained, 39 bases long and in frame from the first base. Via the germline V gene, CDR1 is SGDLS and CDR2 YYNGEE. The trim is 0 bases for V and 7 bases for J, with a gap of 8 bases between the germline ends. The CDR3 regions of human TCRbeta chains were analyzed by immunosequencing. The study's own analysis went as follows. Repertoire TCRs were matched against a reference library of SARS-CoV-2-specific TCRs generated with the MIRA antigen-specificity platform. Breadth meant the fraction of unique TCRs that were SARS-CoV-2-associated, whereas depth meant the fraction of total T cells that were SARS-CoV-2-associated. Using the MIRA data, each spike-specific TCR was assigned both to the spike region to which the TCR was reactive and to a CD4 or CD8 class. Log10-transformed breadth and depth values were compared by one-way ANOVA with Sidak's multiple comparisons tests. TCRdb holds this immuneACCESS table with in-frame rearrangements only. Some clones are missing; in checked studies, unresolved V genes explain under half, and the rest has no known cause. Clone size and V and J calls were adopted from that table, with D and trimming inferred from the DNA. This sample comprises around 100,000 clones, about 88% of them detected only once. The ten top clones hold roughly 21% of the sample.

This record belongs to a study of T cell responses to AZD1222 COVID-19 vaccine (dated by TCRdb to about 2021). The study in broad terms: AZD1222 recipients with second doses at about 4 weeks or about 12 weeks were pooled, because spike-specific TCR depth and breadth did not differ between schedules. TCR sequencing was performed for 230 to 250 trial participants, of whom about 200 were given two doses of AZD1222 and approximately 25 were given two doses of MenACWY control vaccine. Trial participants were enrolled into age subgroups of 18-55, 56-69 and 70-plus years, which contained approximately 150, 28 and 58 TCR-sequenced participants, respectively.

Study-wide conclusions, independent of this receptor: Conclusions about previously exposed vaccinees are limited because only a handful of AZD1222 recipients were SARS-CoV-2 seropositive at baseline. Participants were mostly white British and included more females than males, and it was suggested by the authors that clonal diversity may have been underestimated. Reportedly, almost half of the unique spike-specific TCRs recognized epitopes lying outside the regions that are mutated in the B.1.351 and B.1.1.7 variants. Spike-specific TCR breadth and depth rose significantly after two AZD1222 doses compared with day 0 and with MenACWY recipients. In the small 56-69-year group, the increase in depth fell short of significance, most likely because of low power. The vaccine-associated CD4 TCRs covered the entire spike protein, and the dominant responses fell in regions 160-218 and 743-854. Because no day 14 peak-response samples were available, the repertoires could be characterized only after the peak T cell response.

The time point label of this sample denotes: baseline before first vaccination. Vaccinee samples were obtained from the UK trials COV001 and COV002, which included a single-blind randomized controlled phase 2/3 trial of AZD1222 (ChAdOx1 nCoV-19) in healthy adults. Trial participant PBMC samples were collected at day 0 and day 28 after the second dose for TCRbeta chain sequencing. This material consisted of peripheral blood, taken on day 0 of AZD1222 vaccination. The clonotype originates from an adult in good health. The chain is encoded by TRBV9 joined to TRBJ1-5; no D gene can be assigned with confidence. The CDR3 loop reads CASSVAPSQPQHF. The sequenced DNA: TGTGCCAGCAGCGTAGCCCCCTCCCAGCCCCAGCATTTT.